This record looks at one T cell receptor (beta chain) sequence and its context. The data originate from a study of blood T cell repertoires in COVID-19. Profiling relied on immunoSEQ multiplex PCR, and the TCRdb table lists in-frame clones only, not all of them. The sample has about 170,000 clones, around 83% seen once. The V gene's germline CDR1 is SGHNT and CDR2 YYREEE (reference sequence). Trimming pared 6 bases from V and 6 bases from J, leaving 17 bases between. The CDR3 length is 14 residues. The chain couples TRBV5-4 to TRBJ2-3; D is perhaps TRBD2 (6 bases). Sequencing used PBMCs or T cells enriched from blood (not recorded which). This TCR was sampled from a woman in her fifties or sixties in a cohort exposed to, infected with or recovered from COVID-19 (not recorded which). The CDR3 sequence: CASTPGRGRDTQYF. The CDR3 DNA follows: TGTGCCAGCACCCCCGGCCGTGGGAGGGATACGCAGTATTTT.